The source of this TCR beta chain is a study of blood T cell repertoires in COVID-19. In the study overall: Acute and convalescent COVID-19 samples came from the United States, Italy and Spain. T cells, B-cell-depleted T cells, or PBMCs supplied cDNA or gDNA.

In the original analysis: Estimation of nucleated cell counts was performed using reference gene primer amplification. Method: immunoSEQ multiplex PCR; TCRdb's copy keeps in-frame clones and lacks some. V, J and clone size are those of that table, while D and trimming were read from the DNA. The data hold some 150,000 clones, with 70% to 90% observed a single time. In this sample, this clone turned up a few times. The CDR3 is 12 amino acids. V gave up 5 bases and J gave up 0 bases, with 5 bases separating them. Germline-derived CDR1 and CDR2 are MNHEY and SVGEGT. Sequenced sample: peripheral blood. This chain connects TRBV6-2 or TRBV6-3 to TRBJ2-7; D is unresolved. The receptor was isolated from a woman aged 60-75 years with COVID-19, enrolled during active disease. The CDR3 loop reads CASSSSSYEQYF. CDR3 coding DNA: TGTGCCAGCAGTAGTAGCTCCTACGAGCAGTACTTC.